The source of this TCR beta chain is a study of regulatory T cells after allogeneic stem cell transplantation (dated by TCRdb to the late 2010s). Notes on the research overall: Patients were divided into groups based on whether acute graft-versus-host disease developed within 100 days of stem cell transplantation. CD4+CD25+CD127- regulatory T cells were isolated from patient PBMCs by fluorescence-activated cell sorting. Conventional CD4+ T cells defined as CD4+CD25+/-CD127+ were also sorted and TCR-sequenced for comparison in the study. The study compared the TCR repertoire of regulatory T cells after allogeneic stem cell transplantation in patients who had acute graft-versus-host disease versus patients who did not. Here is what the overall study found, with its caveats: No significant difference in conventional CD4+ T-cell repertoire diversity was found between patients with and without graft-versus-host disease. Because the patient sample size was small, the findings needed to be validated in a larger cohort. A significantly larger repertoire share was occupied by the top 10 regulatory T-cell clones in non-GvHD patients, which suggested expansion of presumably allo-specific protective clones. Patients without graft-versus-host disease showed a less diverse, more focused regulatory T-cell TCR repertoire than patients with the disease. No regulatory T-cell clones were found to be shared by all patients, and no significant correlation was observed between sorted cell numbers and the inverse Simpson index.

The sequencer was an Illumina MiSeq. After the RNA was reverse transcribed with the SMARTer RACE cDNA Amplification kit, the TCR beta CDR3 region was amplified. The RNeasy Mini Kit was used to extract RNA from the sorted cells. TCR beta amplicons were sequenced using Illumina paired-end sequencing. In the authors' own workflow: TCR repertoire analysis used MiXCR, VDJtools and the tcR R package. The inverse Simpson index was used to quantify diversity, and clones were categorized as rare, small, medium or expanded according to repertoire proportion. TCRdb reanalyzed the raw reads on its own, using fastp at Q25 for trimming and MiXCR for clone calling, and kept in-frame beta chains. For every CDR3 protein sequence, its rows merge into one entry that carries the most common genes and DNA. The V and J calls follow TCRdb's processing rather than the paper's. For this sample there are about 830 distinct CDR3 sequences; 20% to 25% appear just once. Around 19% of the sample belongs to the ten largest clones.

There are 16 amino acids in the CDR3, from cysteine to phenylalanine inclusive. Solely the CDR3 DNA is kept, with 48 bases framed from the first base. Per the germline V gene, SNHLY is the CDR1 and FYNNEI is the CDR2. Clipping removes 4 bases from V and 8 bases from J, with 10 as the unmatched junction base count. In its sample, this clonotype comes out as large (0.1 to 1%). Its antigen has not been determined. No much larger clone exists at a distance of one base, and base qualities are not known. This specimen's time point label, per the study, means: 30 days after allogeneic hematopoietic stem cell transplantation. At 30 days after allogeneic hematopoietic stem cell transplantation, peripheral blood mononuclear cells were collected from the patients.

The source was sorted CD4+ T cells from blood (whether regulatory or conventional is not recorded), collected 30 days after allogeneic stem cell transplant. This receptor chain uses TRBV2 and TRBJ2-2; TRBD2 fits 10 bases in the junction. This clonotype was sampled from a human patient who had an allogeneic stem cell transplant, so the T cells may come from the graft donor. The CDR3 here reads CASSGELAGLVGELFF. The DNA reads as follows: TGTGCCAGCAGTGGCGAACTAGCGGGGTTGGTAGGGGAGCTGTTTTTT.